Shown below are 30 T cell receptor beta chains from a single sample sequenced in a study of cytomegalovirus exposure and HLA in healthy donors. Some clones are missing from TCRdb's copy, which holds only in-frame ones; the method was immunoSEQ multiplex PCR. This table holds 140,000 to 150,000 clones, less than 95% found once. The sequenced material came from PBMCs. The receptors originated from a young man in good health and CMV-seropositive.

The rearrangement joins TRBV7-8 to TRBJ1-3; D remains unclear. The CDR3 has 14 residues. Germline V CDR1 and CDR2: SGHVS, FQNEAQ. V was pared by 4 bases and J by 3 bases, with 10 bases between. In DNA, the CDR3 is TGTGCCAGCAGCTCGTTACGCGGTGGAAACACCATATATTTT. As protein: CASSSLRGGNTIYF.

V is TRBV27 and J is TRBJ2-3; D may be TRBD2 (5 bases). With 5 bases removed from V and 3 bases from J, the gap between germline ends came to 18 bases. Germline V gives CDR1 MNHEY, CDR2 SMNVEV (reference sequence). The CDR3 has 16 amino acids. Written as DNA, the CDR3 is TGTGCCAGCAGTCCCCGGGATCCAAAGGTAACAGATACGCAGTATTTT. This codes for CASSPRDPKVTDTQYF.

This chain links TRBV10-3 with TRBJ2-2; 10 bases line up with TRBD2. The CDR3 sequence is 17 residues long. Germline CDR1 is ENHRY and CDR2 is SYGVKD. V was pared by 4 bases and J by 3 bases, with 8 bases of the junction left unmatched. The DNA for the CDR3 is TGTGCCATCAGTGCCGAAACCGGGACTAGCGACACCGGGGAGCTGTTTTTT. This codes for CAISAETGTSDTGELFF.

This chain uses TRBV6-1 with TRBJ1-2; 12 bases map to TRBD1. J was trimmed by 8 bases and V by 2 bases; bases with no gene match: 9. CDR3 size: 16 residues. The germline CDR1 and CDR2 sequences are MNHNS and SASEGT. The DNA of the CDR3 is TGTGCCAGCAGTGAAAGGAGGGACAGGGGGCTTGACGGCTACACCTTC. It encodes CASSERRDRGLDGYTF.

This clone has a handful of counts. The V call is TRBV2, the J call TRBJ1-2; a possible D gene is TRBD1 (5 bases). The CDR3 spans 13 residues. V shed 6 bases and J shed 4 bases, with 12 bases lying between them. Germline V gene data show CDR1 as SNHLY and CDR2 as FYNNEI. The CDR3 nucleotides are TGTGCCAGCAGACCGGGACTGACCTATGGCTACACCTTC. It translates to CASRPGLTYGYTF. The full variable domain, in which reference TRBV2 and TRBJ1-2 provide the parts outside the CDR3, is EPEVTQTPSHQVTQMGQEVILRCVPISNHLYFYWYRQILGQKVEFLVSFYNNEISEKSEIFDDQFSVERPDGSNFTLKIRSTKLEDSAMYFCASRPGLTYGYTFGSGTRLTVV.

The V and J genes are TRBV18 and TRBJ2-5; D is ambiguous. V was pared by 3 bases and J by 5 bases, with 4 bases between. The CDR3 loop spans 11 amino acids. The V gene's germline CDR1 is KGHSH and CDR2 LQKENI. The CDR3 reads CASSPGETQYF. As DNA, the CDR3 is TGTGCCAGCTCACCCGGGGAGACCCAGTACTTC.

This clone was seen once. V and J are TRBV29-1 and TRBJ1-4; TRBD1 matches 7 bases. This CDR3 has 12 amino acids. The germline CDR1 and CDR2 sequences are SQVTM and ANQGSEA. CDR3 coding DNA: TGCAGTGCCGGGACAGCTGGTGAAAAACTGTTTTTT. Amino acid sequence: CSAGTAGEKLFF.

The CDR3 region is CASSLGGTKQETQYF. The CDR3, as DNA: TGTGCCAGCAGCTTAGGGGGGACTAAGCAAGAGACCCAGTACTTC. V is TRBV7-8 and J is TRBJ2-5, with 7 bases that match TRBD2. Germline CDR1 SGHVS, CDR2 FQNEAQ. The CDR3 totals 15 residues. V shed 1 base, J shed 2 bases, and the junction held 4 bases outside the gene matches.

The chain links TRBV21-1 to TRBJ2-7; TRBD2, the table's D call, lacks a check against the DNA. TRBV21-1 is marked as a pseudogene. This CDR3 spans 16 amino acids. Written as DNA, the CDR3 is TGTGCCAGCAGCAGGGTTCATCGGGAGATTGGGAACGAGCAGTACTTC. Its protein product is CASSRVHREIGNEQYF.

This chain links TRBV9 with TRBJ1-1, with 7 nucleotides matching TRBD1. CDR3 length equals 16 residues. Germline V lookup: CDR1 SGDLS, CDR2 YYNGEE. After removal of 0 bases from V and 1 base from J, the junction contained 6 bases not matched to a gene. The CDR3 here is CASSVEAGGPNTEAFF. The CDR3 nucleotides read TGTGCCAGCAGCGTAGAGGCAGGGGGGCCGAACACTGAAGCTTTCTTT.

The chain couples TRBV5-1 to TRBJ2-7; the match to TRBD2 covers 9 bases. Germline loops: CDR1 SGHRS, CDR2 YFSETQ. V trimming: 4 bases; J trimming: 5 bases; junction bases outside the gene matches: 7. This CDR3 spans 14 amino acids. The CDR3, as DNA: TGCGCCAGCAGCCGCGGGACTAGCTACGACGAGCAGTACTTC. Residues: CASSRGTSYDEQYF.

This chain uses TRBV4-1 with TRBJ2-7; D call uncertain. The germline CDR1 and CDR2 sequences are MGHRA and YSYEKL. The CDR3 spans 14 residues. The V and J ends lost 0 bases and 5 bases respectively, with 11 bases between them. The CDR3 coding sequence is TGCGCCAGCAGCCAAGATCCGGGTTGGGACGAGCAGTACTTC. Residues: CASSQDPGWDEQYF.

The CDR3 nucleotides read TGTGCCAGCAGCGTAAGCGGACTAGCCTACGAGCAGTACTTC. This encodes CASSVSGLAYEQYF. This chain joins TRBV9 and TRBJ2-7; 7 bases map to TRBD2. The CDR3 length is 14 residues. V gave up 1 base and J gave up 2 bases; unmatched junction bases: 3. Germline V gives CDR1 SGDLS, CDR2 YYNGEE.

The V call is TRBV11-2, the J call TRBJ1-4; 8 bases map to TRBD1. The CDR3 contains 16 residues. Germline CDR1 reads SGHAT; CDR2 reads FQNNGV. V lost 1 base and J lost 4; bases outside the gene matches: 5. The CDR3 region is CASSLAGQAFNEKLFF. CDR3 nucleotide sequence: TGTGCCAGCAGCTTAGCGGGACAGGCGTTTAATGAAAAACTGTTTTTT.

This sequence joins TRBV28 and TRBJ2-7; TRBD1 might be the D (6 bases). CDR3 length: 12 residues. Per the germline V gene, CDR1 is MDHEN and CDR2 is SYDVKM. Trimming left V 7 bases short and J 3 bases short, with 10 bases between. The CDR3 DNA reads TGTGCCAGCAAAGAACAGGGCTACGAGCAGTACTTC. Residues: CASKEQGYEQYF.

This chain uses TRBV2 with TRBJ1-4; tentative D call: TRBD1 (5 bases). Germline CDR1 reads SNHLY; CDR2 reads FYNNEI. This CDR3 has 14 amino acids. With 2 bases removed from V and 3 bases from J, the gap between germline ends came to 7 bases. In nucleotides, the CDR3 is TGTGCCAGCAGTGAACAGGGTTCTAATGAAAAACTGTTTTTT. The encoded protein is CASSEQGSNEKLFF.

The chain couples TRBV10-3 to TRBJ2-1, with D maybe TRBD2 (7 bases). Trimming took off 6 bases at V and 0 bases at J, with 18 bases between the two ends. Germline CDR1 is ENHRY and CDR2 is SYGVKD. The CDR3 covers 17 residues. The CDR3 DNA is TGTGCCATCAGCTTTAGGGAGGGGGAGCCCTCCTACAATGAGCAGTTCTTC. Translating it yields CAISFREGEPSYNEQFF.

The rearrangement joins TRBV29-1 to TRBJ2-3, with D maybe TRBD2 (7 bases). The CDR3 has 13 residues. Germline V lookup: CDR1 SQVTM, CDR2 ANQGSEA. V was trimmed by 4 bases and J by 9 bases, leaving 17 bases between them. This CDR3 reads CSVGGGAGETQYF. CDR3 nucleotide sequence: TGCAGCGTTGGGGGGGGTGCAGGGGAGACGCAGTATTTT.

The CDR3 coding sequence is TGTGCCAGCAGCGTTAGTCTAGCGGAGGGGCAGTTCTTC. Protein: CASSVSLAEGQFF. The J gene is TRBJ2-1, the V gene TRBV7-2, with 7 bases identical to TRBD2. Germline lookup yields CDR1 SGHTA and CDR2 FQGNSA. Germline trimming cut 5 bases from V and 12 bases from J; bases unmatched to any gene: 10. The CDR3 consists of 13 residues.

The CDR3 coding sequence is TGTGCCAGAAGCTCCAGACAGGGATCAGGGACTGAAGCTTTCTTT. Translated, it gives CARSSRQGSGTEAFF. V is TRBV5-3 and J is TRBJ1-1, with 7 bases aligning to TRBD1. TRBV5-3 is annotated as an ORF whose role is uncertain. The CDR3 has 15 residues. The J segment lost 5 bases and the V segment lost 3 bases, leaving 10 bases of the junction unmatched.

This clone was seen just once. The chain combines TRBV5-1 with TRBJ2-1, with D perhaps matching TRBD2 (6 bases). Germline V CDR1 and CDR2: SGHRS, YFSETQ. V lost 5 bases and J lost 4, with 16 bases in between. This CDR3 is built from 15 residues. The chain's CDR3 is CASSLTGVPYNEQFF. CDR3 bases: TGCGCCAGCAGTCTCACGGGGGTTCCTTACAATGAGCAGTTCTTC.

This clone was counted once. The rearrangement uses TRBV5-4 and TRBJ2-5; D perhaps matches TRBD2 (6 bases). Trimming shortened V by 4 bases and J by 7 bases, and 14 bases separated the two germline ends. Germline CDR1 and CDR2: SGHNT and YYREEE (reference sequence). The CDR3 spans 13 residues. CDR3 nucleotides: TGTGCCAGCAGCGTCTCGGGAGCGGGGACCCAGTACTTC. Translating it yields CASSVSGAGTQYF.

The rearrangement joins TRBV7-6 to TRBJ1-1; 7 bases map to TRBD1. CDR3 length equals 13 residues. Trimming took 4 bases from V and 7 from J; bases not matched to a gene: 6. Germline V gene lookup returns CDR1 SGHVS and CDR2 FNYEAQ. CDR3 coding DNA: TGTGCCAGCAGCTCATACCGGGACAGTGAAGCTTTCTTT. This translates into CASSSYRDSEAFF.

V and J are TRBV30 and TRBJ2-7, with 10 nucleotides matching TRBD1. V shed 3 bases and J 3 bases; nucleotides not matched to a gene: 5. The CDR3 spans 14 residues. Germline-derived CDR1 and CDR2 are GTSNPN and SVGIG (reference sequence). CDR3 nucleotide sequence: TGTGCCTGGAGGAGGACAGGGGGATTCTACGAGCAGTACTTC. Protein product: CAWRRTGGFYEQYF. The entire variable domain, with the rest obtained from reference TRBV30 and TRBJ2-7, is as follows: SQTIHQWPATLVQPVGSPLSLECTVEGTSNPNLYWYRQAAGRGLQLLFYSVGIGQISSEVPQNLSASRPQDRQFILSSKKLLLSDSGFYLCAWRRTGGFYEQYFGPGTRLTVT.

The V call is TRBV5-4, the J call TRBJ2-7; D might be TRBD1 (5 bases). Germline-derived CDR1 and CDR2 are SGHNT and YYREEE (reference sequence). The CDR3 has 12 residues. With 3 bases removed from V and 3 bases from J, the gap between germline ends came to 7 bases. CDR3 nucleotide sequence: TGTGCCAGCAGCTCAGGGATCTACGAGCAGTACTTC. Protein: CASSSGIYEQYF. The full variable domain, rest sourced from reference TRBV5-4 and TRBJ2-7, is ETGVTQSPTHLIKTRGQQVTLRCSSQSGHNTVSWYQQALGQGPQFIFQYYREEENGRGNFPPRFSGLQFPNYSSELNVNALELDDSALYLCASSSGIYEQYFGPGTRLTVT.

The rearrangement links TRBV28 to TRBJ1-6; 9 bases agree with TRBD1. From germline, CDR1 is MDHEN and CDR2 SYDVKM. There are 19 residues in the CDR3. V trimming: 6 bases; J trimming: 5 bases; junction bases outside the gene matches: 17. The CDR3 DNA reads TGTGCCAGCAGGGGTAGCATCGGGACAGGGATGTCCCATAATTCACCCCTCCACTTT. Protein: CASRGSIGTGMSHNSPLHF.

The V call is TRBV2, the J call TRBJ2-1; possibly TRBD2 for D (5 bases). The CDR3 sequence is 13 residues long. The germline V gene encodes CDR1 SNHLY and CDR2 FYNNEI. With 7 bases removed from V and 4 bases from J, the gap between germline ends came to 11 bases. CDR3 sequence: CASTPGGYNEQFF. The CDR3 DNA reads TGTGCCAGCACCCCCGGAGGATACAATGAGCAGTTCTTC.

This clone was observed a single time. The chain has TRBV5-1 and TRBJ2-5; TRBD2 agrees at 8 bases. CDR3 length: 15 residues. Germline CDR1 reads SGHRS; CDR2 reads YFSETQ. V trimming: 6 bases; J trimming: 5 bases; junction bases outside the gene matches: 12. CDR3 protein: CASNLSGKRVETQYF. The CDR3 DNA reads TGCGCCAGCAACCTTAGCGGGAAAAGGGTGGAGACCCAGTACTTC. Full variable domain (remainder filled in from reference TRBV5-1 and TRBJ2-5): KAGVTQTPRYLIKTRGQQVTLSCSPISGHRSVSWYQQTPGQGLQFLFEYFSETQRNKGNFPGRFSGRQFSNSRSEMNVSTLELGDSALYLCASNLSGKRVETQYFGPGTRLLVL.

CDR3 DNA sequence: TGTGCCAGCAGTGCCCGACAGAGCTCCTACAATGAGCAGTTCTTC. It codes for CASSARQSSYNEQFF. The V gene is TRBV2, the J gene TRBJ2-1, with D tentatively TRBD1 (5 bases). The CDR3 contains 15 residues. Germline loops: CDR1 SNHLY, CDR2 FYNNEI. V lost 4 bases and J 0 bases, leaving 10 bases between the germline ends. Full variable domain (remainder filled in from reference TRBV2 and TRBJ2-1): EPEVTQTPSHQVTQMGQEVILRCVPISNHLYFYWYRQILGQKVEFLVSFYNNEISEKSEIFDDQFSVERPDGSNFTLKIRSTKLEDSAMYFCASSARQSSYNEQFFGPGTRLTVL.

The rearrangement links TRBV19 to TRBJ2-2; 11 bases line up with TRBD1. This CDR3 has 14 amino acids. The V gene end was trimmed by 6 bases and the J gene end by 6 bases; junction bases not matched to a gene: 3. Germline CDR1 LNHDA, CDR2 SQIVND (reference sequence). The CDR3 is CASRGQGVAGELFF. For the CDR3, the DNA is TGTGCCAGTAGGGGACAGGGGGTGGCCGGGGAGCTGTTTTTT.